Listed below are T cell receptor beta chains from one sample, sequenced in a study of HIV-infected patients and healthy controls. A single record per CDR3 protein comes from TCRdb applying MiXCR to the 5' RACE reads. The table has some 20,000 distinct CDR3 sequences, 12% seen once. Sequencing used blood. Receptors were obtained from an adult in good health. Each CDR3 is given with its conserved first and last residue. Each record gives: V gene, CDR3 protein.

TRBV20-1,CSASSGTNSGELFF
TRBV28,CASSAGTLRYNEQFF
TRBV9,CASSVSYNEQFF
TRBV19,CASKRWGEPNQPQHF
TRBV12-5,CASGPQGVEDTQYF
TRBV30,CAWSDTPGQGTGATLF
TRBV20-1,CSARDGLIGRAFF
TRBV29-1,CSVHSGTGTEAFF
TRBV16,CASSQSRIGVGTEAFF
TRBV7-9,CAIVTGREAFF
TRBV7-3,CASSPGPPNTGELFF
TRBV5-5,CATSDRYTDTQYF
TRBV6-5,CASSYKDSTDTQYF
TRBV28,CASIPGQTNEKLFF
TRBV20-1,CSARRTDTQYF
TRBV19,CASSRQDSQSNQPQHF
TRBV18,CASSPRQGTYEQYF
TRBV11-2,CASSFKWAGNTEAFF
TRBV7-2,CASSTDRGSYEQYF
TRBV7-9,CASSIDSSTDTQYF
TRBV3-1,CASSLLGRYNEQFF
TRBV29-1,CSVVPGNTEAFF
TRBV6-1,CASSEVLQIRGYTF
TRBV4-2,CASSVQGEIWNSPLHF
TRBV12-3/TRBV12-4,CASSLRRRQETQYF
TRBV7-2,CASSLGGFAGATSYEQYF
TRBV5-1,CASSLDRAKTEAFF